What follows are 19 T cell receptor beta chains derived from one specimen sequenced in a study of shared clonotypes between healthy human individuals. Libraries were prepared by immunoSEQ multiplex PCR; TCRdb keeps only in-frame clonotypes and omits some of them. The sample lists about 2.4 million clones; around nine tenths were seen once. Material for sequencing was naive CD4+ T cells sorted from blood. The subset denotes: CD45RA+ positively selected. These receptors all come from a man aged 18 to 29 in good health.

The V gene is TRBV19, the J gene TRBJ1-1; no clear D gene. There are 14 residues in the CDR3. Per the germline V gene, CDR1 is LNHDA and CDR2 is SQIVND (reference sequence). The V end was cut by 7 bases, the J end by 4 bases, with 16 bases between. The CDR3 reads CASIPPRWSTEAFF. Written as DNA, the CDR3 is TGTGCCAGTATCCCCCCGAGATGGAGCACTGAAGCTTTCTTT.

In nucleotides, the CDR3 is TGTGCCAGCAGTGCCAGGGTGAACACCGGGGAGCTGTTTTTT. This codes for CASSARVNTGELFF. This chain connects TRBV2 to TRBJ2-2; perhaps TRBD1 as D (5 bases). Germline V CDR1 and CDR2: SNHLY, FYNNEI. CDR3 size: 14 residues. V was pared by 4 bases and J by 1 base, with 7 bases between.

The gene calls are TRBV2 and TRBJ1-5; D unclear. Trimming stripped 5 bases from V and 0 bases from J, with 5 bases between. Germline V lookup: CDR1 SNHLY, CDR2 FYNNEI. CDR3 length equals 13 residues. CDR3 in amino acids: CASSQDSNQPQHF. CDR3 nucleotides: TGTGCCAGCAGTCAAGATAGCAATCAGCCCCAGCATTTT.

In regard to this clone: This same CDR3 is encoded by further DNA sequences in the sample. V is TRBV7-9 and J is TRBJ2-5; TRBD2 might be the D (6 bases). This CDR3 has 14 residues. V dropped 6 bases and J dropped 5 bases, with 16 bases sitting between them. Germline V lookup: CDR1 SEHNR, CDR2 FQNEAQ (reference sequence). The CDR3 DNA sequence: TGTGCCAGCAGTCTTCGAGGAGGAGGGGAGACCCAGTACTTC. Residues: CASSLRGGGETQYF.

V gene TRBV27 combines with J gene TRBJ1-5; 11 nucleotides agree with TRBD1. Germline CDR1 is MNHEY and CDR2 is SMNVEV (reference sequence). This CDR3 is built from 17 residues. V lost 5 bases to trimming and J lost 5 bases; unmatched junction nucleotides: 11. As DNA, the CDR3 is TGTGCCAGCAGTGGGTTAGGACAGGGGGCTCGGGATCAGCCCCAGCATTTT. Encoded protein: CASSGLGQGARDQPQHF.

As to this clone: An end of the junction does not agree with germline; a read error may underlie this. This chain connects TRBV19 to TRBJ2-2; D is perhaps TRBD2 (5 bases). The CDR3 is 12 amino acids. Germline-derived CDR1 and CDR2 are LNHDA and SQIVND (reference sequence). For the CDR3, the DNA is TGTGCCAGTACCCAGTTTGCCGGGAAGCTGTTTTTT. It encodes CASTQFAGKLFF.

The V and J genes are TRBV6-1 and TRBJ2-7; no firm D call. Trimming cost V 0 bases and J 4 bases, with 4 bases left between them. Germline CDR1 reads MNHNS; CDR2 reads SASEGT. The CDR3 has 12 residues. The CDR3 loop is CASSEAKYEQYF. The CDR3 nucleotides read TGTGCCAGCAGTGAAGCTAAATACGAGCAGTACTTC.

The rearrangement uses TRBV4-2 and TRBJ2-2, with D maybe TRBD1 (5 bases). Deletions cut 1 base from V and 2 bases from J, with 14 bases between. This CDR3 region has 17 residues. CDR1 is LGHNA and CDR2 is YNFKEQ in the germline V gene. Here the CDR3 reads CASSQVSFQGNTGELFF. DNA for the CDR3: TGTGCCAGCAGCCAAGTATCTTTTCAGGGCAACACCGGGGAGCTGTTTTTT.

This chain links TRBV19 with TRBJ1-1; the D gene is possibly TRBD1 (5 bases). The CDR3 sequence is 16 residues long. V was trimmed by 4 bases and J by 5 bases, leaving 20 bases between them. Germline CDR1 is LNHDA and CDR2 is SQIVND (reference sequence). The chain's CDR3 is CASSTRPGTKGTEAFF. The CDR3 coding sequence is TGTGCCAGTAGTACTCGTCCCGGGACGAAGGGGACTGAAGCTTTCTTT.

The genes are TRBV11-2 and TRBJ2-3, with 8 bases that match TRBD1. Germline loops: CDR1 SGHAT, CDR2 FQNNGV. After removal of 6 bases from V and 2 bases from J, the junction contained 13 bases not matched to a gene. The CDR3 length is 17 residues. The CDR3 here is CASSIISGTGHTDTQYF. Here the CDR3 DNA reads TGTGCCAGCAGTATTATTTCCGGGACAGGTCACACAGATACGCAGTATTTT.

V and J are TRBV11-2 and TRBJ2-7, with 15 nucleotides matching TRBD2. The CDR3 extends over 18 amino acids. CDR1 and CDR2 (germline): SGHAT, FQNNGV. V lost 0 bases to trimming and J lost 3 bases; unmatched junction nucleotides: 6. DNA of the CDR3: TGTGCCAGCAGCTTAGATTGGGGACTAGCGGGAGGACTCTACGAGCAGTACTTC. It yields the protein CASSLDWGLAGGLYEQYF.

This chain uses TRBV9 with TRBJ1-1; perhaps TRBD1 as D (6 bases). Trimming left V 4 bases short and J 4 bases short, with 14 bases between. The CDR3 consists of 14 residues. The germline gives CDR1 SGDLS, CDR2 YYNGEE. The CDR3 sequence: CASSRSGGSTEAFF. CDR3 coding DNA: TGTGCCAGCAGCCGTAGTGGGGGCTCCACTGAAGCTTTCTTT.

The rearrangement links TRBV19 to TRBJ1-2, with D possibly being TRBD1 (5 bases). From germline, CDR1 is LNHDA and CDR2 SQIVND (reference sequence). The CDR3 is 15 residues long. V was shortened by 0 bases and J by 0 bases, with 8 bases between the two germline ends. The CDR3 protein is CASSIDRGANYGYTF. CDR3 bases: TGTGCCAGTAGTATAGATCGGGGGGCTAACTATGGCTACACCTTC.

Here the CDR3 reads CASSTGPGAYNEQFF. In nucleotides, the CDR3 is TGTGCCAGTAGTACCGGGCCTGGGGCCTACAATGAGCAGTTCTTC. This rearrangement joins TRBV19 to TRBJ2-1; D is undetermined. The V gene's germline CDR1 is LNHDA and CDR2 SQIVND (reference sequence). The CDR3 runs 15 residues. The V gene lost 4 bases and the J gene lost 2 bases, with 12 bases spanning the gap.

This clone has just one count. The V and J genes are TRBV4-2 and TRBJ2-3; unclear D gene. The CDR3 loop spans 16 amino acids. Per the germline V gene, CDR1 is LGHNA and CDR2 is YNFKEQ. V dropped 0 bases and J dropped 4 bases, with 14 bases sitting between them. CDR3 residues: CASSQDPEIASDTQYF. The CDR3 DNA follows: TGTGCCAGCAGCCAAGATCCTGAGATCGCCTCAGATACGCAGTATTTT.

As to this clone: The sample has other DNA sequences that encode this CDR3 too. This chain uses TRBV5-1 with TRBJ1-3, with 7 bases matching TRBD1. Germline trimming cut 0 bases from V and 4 bases from J; bases unmatched to any gene: 4. CDR3 length: 15 amino acids. In germline, CDR1 is SGHRS, CDR2 YFSETQ. CDR3 residues: CASSLEGARGNTIYF. The CDR3 coding sequence is TGCGCCAGCAGCTTGGAGGGGGCGCGAGGAAACACCATATATTTT.

The chain carries TRBV7-8 and TRBJ2-2; maybe TRBD2 (6 bases). Germline CDR1 and CDR2: SGHVS and FQNEAQ. The CDR3 is 15 residues long. V was clipped by 6 bases and J by 7 bases, with 18 bases between them. The CDR3 is CASRRAEGSSGELFF. DNA of the CDR3: TGTGCCAGCAGGAGGGCGGAGGGAAGTAGCGGGGAGCTGTTTTTT.

CDR3 in amino acids: CASTRGGAQETQYF. The CDR3 DNA reads as TGTGCCAGCACCAGGGGGGGGGCCCAAGAGACCCAGTACTTC. V gene TRBV28 combines with J gene TRBJ2-5; D possibly uses TRBD1 or TRBD2 (7 bases each). V was shortened by 7 bases and J by 1 base, with 13 bases between the two germline ends. Germline assignment: CDR1 MDHEN and CDR2 SYDVKM. This CDR3 is built from 14 residues.

The V call is TRBV19, the J call TRBJ2-2, with no clear D. V lost 1 base, J lost 4 bases, and 13 bases lay in between. This CDR3 has 16 residues. CDR1 is LNHDA and CDR2 is SQIVND in the germline V gene (reference sequence). CDR3 residues: CASSIVSGGSTGELFF. CDR3 DNA sequence: TGTGCCAGTAGTATAGTTTCAGGCGGATCCACCGGGGAGCTGTTTTTT.